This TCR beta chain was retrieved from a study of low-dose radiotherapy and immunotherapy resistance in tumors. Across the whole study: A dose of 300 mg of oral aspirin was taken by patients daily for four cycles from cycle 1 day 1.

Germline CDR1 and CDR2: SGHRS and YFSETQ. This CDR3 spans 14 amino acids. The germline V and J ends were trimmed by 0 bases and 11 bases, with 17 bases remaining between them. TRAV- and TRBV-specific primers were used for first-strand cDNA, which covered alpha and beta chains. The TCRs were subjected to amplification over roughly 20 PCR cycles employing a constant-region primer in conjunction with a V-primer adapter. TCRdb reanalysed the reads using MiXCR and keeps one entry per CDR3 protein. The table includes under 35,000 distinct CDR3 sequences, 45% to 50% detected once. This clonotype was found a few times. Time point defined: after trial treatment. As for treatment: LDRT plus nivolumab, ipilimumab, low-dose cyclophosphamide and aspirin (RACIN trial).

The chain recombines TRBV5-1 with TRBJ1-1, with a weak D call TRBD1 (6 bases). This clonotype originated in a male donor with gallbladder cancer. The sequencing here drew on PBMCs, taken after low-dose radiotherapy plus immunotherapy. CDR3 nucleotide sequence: TGCGCCAGCAGCTTGGGGGACCCGACAGGTCGGGCTTTCTTT. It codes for CASSLGDPTGRAFF.